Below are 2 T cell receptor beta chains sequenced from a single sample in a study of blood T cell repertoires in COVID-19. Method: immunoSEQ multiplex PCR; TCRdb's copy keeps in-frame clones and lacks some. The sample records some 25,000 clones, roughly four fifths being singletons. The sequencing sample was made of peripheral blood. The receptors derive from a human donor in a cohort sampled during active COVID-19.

The CDR3 is CSVDIPGGRDNYGYTF. DNA of the CDR3: TGCAGCGTTGATATCCCAGGGGGCAGAGATAACTATGGCTACACCTTC. This chain joins TRBV29-1 and TRBJ1-2; TRBD1 aligns across 8 bases. The germline gives CDR1 SQVTM, CDR2 ANQGSEA. The length of the CDR3 is 16 residues. V lost 3 bases, J lost 1 base, and 10 bases stayed unmatched.

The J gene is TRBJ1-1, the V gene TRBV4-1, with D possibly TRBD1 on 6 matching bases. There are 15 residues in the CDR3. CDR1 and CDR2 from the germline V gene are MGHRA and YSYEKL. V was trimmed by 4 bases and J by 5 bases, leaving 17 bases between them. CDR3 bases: TGCGCCAGCAGCCCGATTGGCAGGGGTGTAACTGAAGCTTTCTTT. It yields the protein CASSPIGRGVTEAFF.